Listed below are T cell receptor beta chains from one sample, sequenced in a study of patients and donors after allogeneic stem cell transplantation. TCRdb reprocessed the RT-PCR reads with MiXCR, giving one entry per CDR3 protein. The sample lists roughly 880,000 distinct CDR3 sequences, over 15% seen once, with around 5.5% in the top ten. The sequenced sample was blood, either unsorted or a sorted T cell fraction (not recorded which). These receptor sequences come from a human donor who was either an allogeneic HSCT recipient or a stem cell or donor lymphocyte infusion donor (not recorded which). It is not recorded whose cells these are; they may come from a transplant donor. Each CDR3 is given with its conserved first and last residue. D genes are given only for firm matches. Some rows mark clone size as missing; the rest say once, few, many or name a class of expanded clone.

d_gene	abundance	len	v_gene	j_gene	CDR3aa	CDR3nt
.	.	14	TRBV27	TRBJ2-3	CASSFGISTDTQYF	TGTGCCAGCAGTTTCGGGATCTCCACAGATACGCAGTATTTT
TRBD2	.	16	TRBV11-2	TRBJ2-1	CASSLVSSGVYNEQFF	TGTGCCAGCAGCTTAGTCTCTAGCGGGGTCTACAATGAGCAGTTCTTC
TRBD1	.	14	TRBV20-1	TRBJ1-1	CSALDRKTNTEAFF	TGCAGTGCCCTGGACAGGAAGACGAACACTGAAGCTTTCTTT
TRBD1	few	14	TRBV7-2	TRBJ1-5	CASSSGGLNQPQHF	TGTGCCAGCAGCTCAGGGGGCCTTAATCAGCCCCAGCATTTT
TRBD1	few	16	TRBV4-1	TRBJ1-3	CASSRSQGVLGNTIYF	TGCGCCAGCAGCCGCTCTCAGGGGGTTCTTGGAAACACCATATATTTT
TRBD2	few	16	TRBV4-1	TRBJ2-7	CASSHNGLAGGYEQYF	TGCGCCAGCAGCCACAATGGCCTAGCGGGGGGGTACGAGCAGTACTTC
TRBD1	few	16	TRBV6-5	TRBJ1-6	CASSYHSTGRGSPLHF	TGTGCCAGCAGTTACCACTCAACCGGCAGGGGGTCTCCCCTCCACTTT
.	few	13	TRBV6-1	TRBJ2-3	CASSQPSSDTQYF	TGTGCCAGCAGCCAACCTTCCTCGGATACGCAGTATTTT
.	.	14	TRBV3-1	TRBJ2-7	CASSPSIQGGEQYF	TGTGCCAGCAGCCCCTCAATCCAAGGGGGTGAGCAGTACTTC
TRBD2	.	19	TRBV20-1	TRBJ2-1	CSANGDMTGTSGSTNEQFF	TGCAGTGCTAACGGTGATATGACTGGGACTAGCGGGAGTACGAATGAGCAGTTCTTC
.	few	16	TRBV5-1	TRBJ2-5	CASSLGWAVPQETQYF	TGCGCCAGCAGCTTGGGTTGGGCGGTTCCACAAGAGACCCAGTACTTC
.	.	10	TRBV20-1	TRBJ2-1	CSAAWDEQFF	TGCAGTGCGGCCTGGGATGAGCAGTTCTTC
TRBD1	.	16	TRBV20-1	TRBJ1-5	CSAPPRDRGAGQPQHF	TGCAGTGCCCCCCCCAGGGACAGGGGAGCAGGTCAGCCCCAGCATTTT
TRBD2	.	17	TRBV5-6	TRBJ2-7	CASSNGLAGAYSYEQYF	TGTGCCAGCAGCAATGGACTAGCGGGGGCCTACTCCTACGAGCAGTACTTC
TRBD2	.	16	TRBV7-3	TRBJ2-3	CASSLWAGGSTDTQYF	TGTGCCAGCAGCTTATGGGCGGGGGGCAGCACAGATACGCAGTATTTT
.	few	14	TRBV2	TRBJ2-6	CASSVGPGANVLTF	TGTGCCAGCAGCGTTGGTCCTGGGGCCAACGTCCTGACTTTC
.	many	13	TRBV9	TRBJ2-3	CASSVPSTDTQYF	TGTGCCAGCAGCGTCCCTAGCACAGATACGCAGTATTTT
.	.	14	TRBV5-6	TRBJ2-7	CATMMRGYHYEQYF	TGTGCCACCATGATGCGGGGCTACCACTACGAGCAGTACTTC
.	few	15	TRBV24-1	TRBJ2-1	CATSPDKSSYNEQFF	TGTGCCACCAGCCCGGACAAGAGCTCCTACAATGAGCAGTTCTTC
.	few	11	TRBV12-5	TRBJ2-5	CASGQQETQYF	TGTGCTAGTGGACAACAAGAGACCCAGTACTTC
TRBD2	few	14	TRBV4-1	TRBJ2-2	CASSLSGGFGELFF	TGCGCCAGCAGCCTTAGCGGGGGGTTCGGGGAGCTGTTTTTT
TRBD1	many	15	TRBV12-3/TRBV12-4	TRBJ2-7	CASSPPGTGFYEQYF	TGTGCCAGCAGCCCGCCCGGGACAGGATTCTACGAGCAGTACTTC
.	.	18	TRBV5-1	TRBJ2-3	CASSLNLGGGGGTDTQYF	TGCGCCAGCAGCTTGAATTTAGGTGGCGGGGGCGGCACAGATACGCAGTATTTT
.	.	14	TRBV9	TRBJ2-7	CASSVDTGVGEQYF	TGTGCCAGCAGCGTAGACACGGGAGTGGGCGAGCAGTACTTC
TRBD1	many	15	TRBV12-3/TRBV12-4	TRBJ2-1	CASSIPGQGRPEQFF	TGTGCCAGCAGTATCCCGGGACAGGGAAGGCCTGAGCAGTTCTTC
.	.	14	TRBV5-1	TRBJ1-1	CASYLRPGNTEAFF	TGCGCCAGCTACCTCAGGCCAGGAAACACTGAAGCTTTCTTT
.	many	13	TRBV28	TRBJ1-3	CASYDGSKDTIYF	TGTGCCAGTTACGACGGATCTAAGGACACCATATATTTT
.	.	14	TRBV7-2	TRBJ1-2	CASRRPGVGYGYTF	TGTGCCAGCAGACGCCCGGGGGTAGGCTATGGCTACACCTTC
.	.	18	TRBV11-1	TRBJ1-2	CASSGTGFWDYLNYGYTF	TGTGCCAGCTCCGGGACGGGCTTTTGGGACTACCTTAACTATGGCTACACCTTC
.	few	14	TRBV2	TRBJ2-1	CASSGGTIYNEQFF	TGTGCCAGCAGCGGCGGAACGATCTACAATGAGCAGTTCTTC
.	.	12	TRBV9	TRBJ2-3	CASSPSGLPLNF	TGTGCCAGCAGCCCGTCGGGCCTCCCCTTGAATTTT
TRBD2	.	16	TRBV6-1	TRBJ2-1	CASRSGLAEPYNEQFF	TGTGCCAGCAGGAGCGGGCTAGCGGAGCCCTACAATGAGCAGTTCTTC
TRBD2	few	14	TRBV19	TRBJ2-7	CASSIGLVAYEQYF	TGTGCCAGTAGTATTGGACTAGTCGCGTACGAGCAGTACTTC
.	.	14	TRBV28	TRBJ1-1	CASSFPHLGSEAFF	TGTGCCAGCAGTTTTCCCCACTTAGGTTCTGAAGCTTTCTTT
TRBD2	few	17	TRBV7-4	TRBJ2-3	CAKLRAGDLMGTDTQYF	TGTGCCAAGCTTAGAGCGGGAGACCTCATGGGCACAGATACGCAGTATTTT
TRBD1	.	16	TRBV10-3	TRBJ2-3	CAIRAPGTGVTDTQYF	TGTGCCATCAGGGCGCCGGGGACAGGGGTAACAGATACGCAGTATTTT
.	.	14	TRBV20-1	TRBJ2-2	CSARVGAGTGELFF	TGCAGTGCTAGAGTGGGTGCGGGAACCGGGGAGCTGTTTTTT
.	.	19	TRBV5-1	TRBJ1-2	CASSLDFRQPNILGYGYTF	TGCGCCAGCAGCTTGGATTTTCGGCAGCCTAACATCCTCGGCTATGGCTACACCTTC
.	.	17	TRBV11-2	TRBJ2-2	CASSLGIWRPNTGELFF	TGTGCCAGCAGCTTAGGGATTTGGAGGCCGAACACCGGGGAGCTGTTTTTT
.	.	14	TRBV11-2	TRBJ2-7	CASSLDRGGGEQYF	TGTGCCAGCAGCTTAGATCGGGGTGGGGGCGAGCAGTACTTC
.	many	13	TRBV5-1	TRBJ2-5	CASSLDRQETQYF	TGTGCCAGCAGCTTGGACAGACAAGAGACCCAGTACTTC
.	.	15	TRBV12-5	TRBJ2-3	CASGLHVTGTDTQYF	TGTGCTAGTGGTTTGCATGTCACTGGCACAGATACGCAGTATTTT
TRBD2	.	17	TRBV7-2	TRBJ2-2	CASSLAGTSGGAGELFF	TGTGCCAGCAGCTTAGCTGGGACTAGCGGGGGGGCCGGGGAGCTGTTTTTT
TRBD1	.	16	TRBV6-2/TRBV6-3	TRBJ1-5	CASSYSFRTGYQPQHF	TGTGCCAGCAGTTACAGTTTCCGGACAGGGTATCAGCCCCAGCATTTT
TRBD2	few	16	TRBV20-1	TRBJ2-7	CSAKRAAGGSTYEQYF	TGCAGTGCGAAGCGAGCAGCGGGGGGCTCAACCTACGAGCAGTACTTC
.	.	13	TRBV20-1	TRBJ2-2	CSAQGGYTGELFF	TGCAGTGCTCAAGGGGGATACACCGGGGAGCTGTTTTTT
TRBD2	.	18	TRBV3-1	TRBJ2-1	CASSQDGSGRANYNEQFF	TGTGCCAGCAGCCAAGATGGTAGCGGGAGGGCCAACTACAATGAGCAGTTCTTC
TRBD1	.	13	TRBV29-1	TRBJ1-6	CSVADRGLSPLHF	TGCAGCGTTGCAGACAGGGGGCTGTCACCCCTCCACTTT
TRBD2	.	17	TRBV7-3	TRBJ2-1	CASSLIGTSGIRNEQFF	TGTGCCAGCAGCTTAATCGGAACTAGCGGGATCCGCAATGAGCAGTTCTTC
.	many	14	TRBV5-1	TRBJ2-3	CASKDSPGTDTQYF	TGCGCCAGTAAGGACAGCCCCGGCACAGATACGCAGTATTTT
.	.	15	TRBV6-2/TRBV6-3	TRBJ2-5	CASSTQPGLSETQYF	TGTGCCAGCAGTACCCAACCCGGTCTCTCAGAGACCCAGTACTTC
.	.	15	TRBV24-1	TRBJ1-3	CATSDSTARGNTIYF	TGTGCCACCAGTGATTCGACGGCTCGTGGGAACACCATATATTTT